This T cell receptor (beta chain) appears in the sequencing data of a study of blood T cell repertoires in COVID-19 (TCRdb year 2020). Looking at the study overall: Samples covering the acute and convalescent phases of COVID-19 were provided by collaborators in the United States, Italy and Spain. The prospective study material was composed of cDNA or gDNA derived from T cells, B-cell-depleted T cells, or PBMCs. The dataset comprised deeply sampled blood TCRbeta repertoires from subjects exposed to, actively infected with, or recovered from COVID-19. The repertoires were made available in a free public database intended to serve as a resource for research on the immune response to SARS-CoV-2. Samples were obtained from the ongoing ImmuneRACE study (first 160 participants) and from about 1,300 subjects provided by 6 global collaborators. The sample metadata nearly always contained a de-identified subject ID, COVID-19 status, age in years and sex. Where available, HLA class I and class II types were obtained from metadata supplied by the sample provider rather than from assay-based typing.

The immunoSEQ Assay, a bias-controlled multiplex PCR, was used to amplify TCRbeta CDR3 regions from genomic DNA. Concerning the study's data processing: The number of nucleated cells in each sample was estimated from the amplification of reference gene primers within the assay. To quantify the absolute abundance of each unique TCRbeta CDR3 rearrangement, sequence reads were collapsed and filtered. Productive Simpson clonality was computed per sample as the square root of Simpson's diversity index over productive rearrangements. What TCRdb holds here is the immuneACCESS table cut down to in-frame rearrangements. Part of the clones is not present; checked against another copy, under half of the missing clones reflect an unresolved V gene, and the others are unexplained. V and J calls and clone size are as listed in that table; D and trimming were resolved from the DNA. This sample holds about 190,000 clones; less than 90% were observed only once. The ten most abundant clones make up 3% to 3.5% of the sample.

The cysteine opens and the phenylalanine closes a CDR3 of 15 amino acids. Only the CDR3 region is kept as DNA, spanning 45 bases read in frame from base 1. Ends trimmed: V by 0 bases, J by 5 bases; bases unmatched to a gene: 4. The CDR1 and CDR2 encoded by the germline V gene are SGHRS and YFSETQ. The count of this clone is one. Its target antigen remains unknown. No much larger clone is present one base from it, and per-base qualities are unavailable. The paper as a whole reports these results and caveats: The quantity of clinical and demographic metadata differed by source and by participant and was supplied without curation.

In the prospective study, participants were about 18 to 95 years old, resided in around 25 geographic areas of the United States, and were enrolled through a virtual design. In the prospective study, participants were assigned to cohorts based on the clinical history participants reported in a screening survey and a study questionnaire. Exposed participants had been in contact, within 2 weeks of entering the study, with a person who had a PCR-confirmed or clinician-diagnosed case of COVID-19. Each participant in the prospective study had whole blood, serum and a nasopharyngeal or oropharyngeal swab collected by mobile phlebotomists. Additional blood draws and questionnaires over an approximately two-month period could optionally be provided by prospective study participants. Prospective study blood samples were shipped either frozen or at room temperature before DNA extraction.

The origin of this receptor is a woman younger than 45 who had been exposed to COVID-19. The V gene is TRBV5-1 and the J gene is TRBJ1-4, with TRBD1 identical over 7 junction bases. Input material: PBMCs or T cells enriched from blood (not recorded which). The CDR3 loop reads CASSLAGQNNEKLFF. The sequence in DNA is TGCGCCAGCAGCTTGGCGGGACAGAACAATGAAAAACTGTTTTTT.